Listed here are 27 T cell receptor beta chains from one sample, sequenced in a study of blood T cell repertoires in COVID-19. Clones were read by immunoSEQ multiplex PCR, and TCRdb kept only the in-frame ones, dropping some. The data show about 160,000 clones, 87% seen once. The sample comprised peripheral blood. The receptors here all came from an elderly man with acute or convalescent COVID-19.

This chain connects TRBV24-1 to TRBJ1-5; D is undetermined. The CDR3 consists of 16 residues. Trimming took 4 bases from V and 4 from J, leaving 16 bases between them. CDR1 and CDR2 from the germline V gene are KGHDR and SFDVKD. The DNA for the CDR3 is TGTGCCACCAGTGAAACCCGGGTTTCCGTAAATCAGCCCCAGCATTTT. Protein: CATSETRVSVNQPQHF.

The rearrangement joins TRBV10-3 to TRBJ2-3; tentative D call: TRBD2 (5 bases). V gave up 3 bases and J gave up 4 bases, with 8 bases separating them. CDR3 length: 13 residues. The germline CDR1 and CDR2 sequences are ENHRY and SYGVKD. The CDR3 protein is CAISEMRADTQYF. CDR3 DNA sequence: TGTGCCATCAGTGAAATGCGGGCAGATACGCAGTATTTT.

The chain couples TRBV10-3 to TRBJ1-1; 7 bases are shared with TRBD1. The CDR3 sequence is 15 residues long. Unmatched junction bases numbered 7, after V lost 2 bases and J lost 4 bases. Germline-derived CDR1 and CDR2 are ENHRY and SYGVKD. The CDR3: CAISEPDRVGTEAFF. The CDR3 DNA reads TGTGCCATCAGTGAGCCTGACAGGGTCGGCACTGAAGCTTTCTTT.

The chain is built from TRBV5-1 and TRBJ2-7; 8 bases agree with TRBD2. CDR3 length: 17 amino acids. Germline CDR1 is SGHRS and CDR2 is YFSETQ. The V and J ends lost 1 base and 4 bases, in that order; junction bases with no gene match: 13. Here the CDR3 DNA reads TGCGCCAGCAGCTTGACTAGCGGAGGGTTCCTCCGGTACGAGCAGTACTTC. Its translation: CASSLTSGGFLRYEQYF.

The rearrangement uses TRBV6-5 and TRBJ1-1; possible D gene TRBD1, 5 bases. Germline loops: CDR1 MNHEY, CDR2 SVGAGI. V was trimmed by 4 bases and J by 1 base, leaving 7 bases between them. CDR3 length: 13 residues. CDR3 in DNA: TGTGCCAGCAGTTGGGGGGAGAACACTGAAGCTTTCTTT. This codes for CASSWGENTEAFF.

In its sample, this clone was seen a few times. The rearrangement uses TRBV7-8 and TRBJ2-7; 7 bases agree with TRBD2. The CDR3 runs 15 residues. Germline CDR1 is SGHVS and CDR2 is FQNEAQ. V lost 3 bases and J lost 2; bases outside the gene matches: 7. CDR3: CASSLGLAAAYEQYF. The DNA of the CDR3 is TGTGCCAGCAGCTTGGGGCTAGCGGCAGCCTACGAGCAGTACTTC. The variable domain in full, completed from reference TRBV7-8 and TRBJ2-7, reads GAGVSQSPRYKVAKRGQDVALRCDPISGHVSLFWYQQALGQGPEFLTYFQNEAQLDKSGLPSDRFFAERPEGSVSTLKIQRTQQEDSAVYLCASSLGLAAAYEQYFGPGTRLTVT.

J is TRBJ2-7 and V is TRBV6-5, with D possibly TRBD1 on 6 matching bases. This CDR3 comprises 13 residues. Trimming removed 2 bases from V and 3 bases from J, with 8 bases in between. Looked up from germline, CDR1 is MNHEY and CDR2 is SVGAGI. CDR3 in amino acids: CASSYPDSYEQYF. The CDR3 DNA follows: TGTGCCAGCAGTTACCCGGACAGCTACGAGCAGTACTTC.

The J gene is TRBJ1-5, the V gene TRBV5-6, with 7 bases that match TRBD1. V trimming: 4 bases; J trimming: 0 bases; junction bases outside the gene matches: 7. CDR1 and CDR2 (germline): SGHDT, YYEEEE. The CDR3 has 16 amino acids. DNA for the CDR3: TGTGCCAGCAGCGCCGGGACAGCCAATAGCAATCAGCCCCAGCATTTT. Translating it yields CASSAGTANSNQPQHF.

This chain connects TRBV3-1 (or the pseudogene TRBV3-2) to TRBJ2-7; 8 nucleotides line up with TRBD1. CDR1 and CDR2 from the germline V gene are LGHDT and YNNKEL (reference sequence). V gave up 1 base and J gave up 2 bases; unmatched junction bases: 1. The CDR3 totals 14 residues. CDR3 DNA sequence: TGTGCCAGCAGCCAAGCCAGGGGGCCCTACGAGCAGTACTTC. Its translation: CASSQARGPYEQYF.

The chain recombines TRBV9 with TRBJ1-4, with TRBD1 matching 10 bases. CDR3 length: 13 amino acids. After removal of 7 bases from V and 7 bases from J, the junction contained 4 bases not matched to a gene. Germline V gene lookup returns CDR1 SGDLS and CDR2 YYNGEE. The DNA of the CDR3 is TGTGCCAGCGACAGGGGGCGAGGTGAAAAACTGTTTTTT. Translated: CASDRGRGEKLFF.

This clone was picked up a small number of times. DNA for the CDR3: TGTGCCAGCAGCTTAAGGGCACAGGGGGCGTTTTCCTATGGCTACACCTTC. This translates into CASSLRAQGAFSYGYTF. This chain uses TRBV5-8 with TRBJ1-2, with 9 bases matching TRBD1. The CDR3 loop spans 17 amino acids. V was pared by 2 bases and J by 4 bases, with 12 bases of the junction left unmatched. Germline loops: CDR1 SGHTS, CDR2 YDEGEE.

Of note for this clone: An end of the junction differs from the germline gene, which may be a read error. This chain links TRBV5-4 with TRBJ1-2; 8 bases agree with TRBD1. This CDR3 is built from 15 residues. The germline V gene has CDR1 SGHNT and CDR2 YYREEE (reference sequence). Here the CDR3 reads CASRLDQGALSGYTF. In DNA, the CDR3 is TGTGCCAGCAGATTGGATCAGGGGGCATTGAGTGGCTACACCTTC. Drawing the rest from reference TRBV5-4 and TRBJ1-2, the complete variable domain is ETGVTQSPTHLIKTRGQQVTLRCSSQSGHNTVSWYQQALGQGPQFIFQYYREEENGRGNFPPRFSGLQFPNYSSELNVNALELDDSALYLCASRLDQGALSGYTFGSGTRLTVV.

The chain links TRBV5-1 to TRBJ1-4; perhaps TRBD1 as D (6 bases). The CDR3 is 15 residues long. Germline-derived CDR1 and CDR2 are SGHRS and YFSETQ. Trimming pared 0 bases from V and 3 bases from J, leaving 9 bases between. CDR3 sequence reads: CASSLVAGANEKLFF. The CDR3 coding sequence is TGCGCCAGCAGCTTGGTAGCAGGGGCTAATGAAAAACTGTTTTTT.

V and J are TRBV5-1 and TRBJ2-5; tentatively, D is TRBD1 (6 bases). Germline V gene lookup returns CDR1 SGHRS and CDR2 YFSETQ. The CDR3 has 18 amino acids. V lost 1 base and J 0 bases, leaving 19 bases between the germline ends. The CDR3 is CASSLIGRDKPYQETQYF. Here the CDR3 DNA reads TGCGCCAGCAGCTTGATTGGCCGGGACAAACCGTACCAAGAGACCCAGTACTTC.

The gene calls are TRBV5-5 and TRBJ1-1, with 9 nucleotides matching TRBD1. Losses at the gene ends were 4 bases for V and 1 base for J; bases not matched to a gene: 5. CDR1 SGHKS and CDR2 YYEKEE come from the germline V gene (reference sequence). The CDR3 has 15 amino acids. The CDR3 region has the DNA TGTGCCAGCAGCCCCGGACAGGGGACGAACACTGAAGCTTTCTTT. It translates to CASSPGQGTNTEAFF.

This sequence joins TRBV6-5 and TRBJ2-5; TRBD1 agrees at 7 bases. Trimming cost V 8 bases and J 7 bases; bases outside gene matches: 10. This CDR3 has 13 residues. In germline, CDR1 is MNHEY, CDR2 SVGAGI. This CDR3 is CASRPDRDGTQYF. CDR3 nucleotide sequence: TGTGCCAGCCGACCCGACAGGGATGGGACCCAGTACTTC.

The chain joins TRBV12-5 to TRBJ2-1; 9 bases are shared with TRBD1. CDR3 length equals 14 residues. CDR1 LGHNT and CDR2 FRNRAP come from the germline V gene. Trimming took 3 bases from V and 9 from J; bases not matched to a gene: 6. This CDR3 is CASGLLSTGGEQFF. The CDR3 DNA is TGTGCTAGTGGTTTACTATCGACAGGGGGTGAGCAGTTCTTC.

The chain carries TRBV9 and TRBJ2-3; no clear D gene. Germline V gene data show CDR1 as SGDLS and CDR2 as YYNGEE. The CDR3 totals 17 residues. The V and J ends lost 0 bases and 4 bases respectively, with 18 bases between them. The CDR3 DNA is TGTGCCAGCAGCGTAGAGGTGGCCACCGCGGTCCCAGATACGCAGTATTTT. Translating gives CASSVEVATAVPDTQYF.

The CDR3 region is CASSLIQGGETQYF. CDR3 nucleotides: TGTGCCAGCAGCTTGATCCAGGGTGGAGAGACCCAGTACTTC. V and J are TRBV5-5 and TRBJ2-5; a weak D match, TRBD1 (5 bases). The CDR3 extends over 14 amino acids. Looked up from germline, CDR1 is SGHKS and CDR2 is YYEKEE (reference sequence). The V gene lost 1 base and the J gene lost 4 bases, with 11 bases spanning the gap.

As DNA, the CDR3 is TGTGCCAGCAGTGAACTGACAGGCAATCAGCCCCAGCATTTT. Translating it yields CASSELTGNQPQHF. This chain joins TRBV6-1 and TRBJ1-5; a weak D match, TRBD1 (5 bases). The germline V gene has CDR1 MNHNS and CDR2 SASEGT. The CDR3 totals 14 residues. The V and J ends lost 2 bases and 2 bases respectively, with 7 bases between them.

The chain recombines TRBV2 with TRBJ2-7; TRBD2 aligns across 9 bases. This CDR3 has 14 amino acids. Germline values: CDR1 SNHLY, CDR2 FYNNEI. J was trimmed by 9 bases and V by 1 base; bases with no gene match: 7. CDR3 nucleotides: TGTGCCAGCAGTGAAGGTAGCGGGAGCGTGGCGCAGTACTTC. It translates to CASSEGSGSVAQYF.

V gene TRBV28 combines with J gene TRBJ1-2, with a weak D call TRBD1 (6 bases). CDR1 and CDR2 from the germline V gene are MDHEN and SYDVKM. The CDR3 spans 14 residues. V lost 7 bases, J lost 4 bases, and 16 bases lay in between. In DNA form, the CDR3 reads TGTGCCAGCATTCCAAGGGGGACGGTCTATGGCTACACCTTC. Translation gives CASIPRGTVYGYTF.

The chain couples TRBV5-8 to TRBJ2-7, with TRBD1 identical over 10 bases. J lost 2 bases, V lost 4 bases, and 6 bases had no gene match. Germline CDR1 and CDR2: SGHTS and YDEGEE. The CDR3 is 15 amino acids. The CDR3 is CASSHPGQGPYEQYF. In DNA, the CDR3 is TGTGCCAGCAGCCATCCGGGACAGGGGCCCTACGAGCAGTACTTC. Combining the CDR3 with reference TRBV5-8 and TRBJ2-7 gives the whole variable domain EAGVTQSPTHLIKTRGQQATLRCSPISGHTSVYWYQQALGLGLQFLLWYDEGEERNRGNFPPRFSGRQFPNYSSELNVNALELEDSALYLCASSHPGQGPYEQYFGPGTRLTVT.

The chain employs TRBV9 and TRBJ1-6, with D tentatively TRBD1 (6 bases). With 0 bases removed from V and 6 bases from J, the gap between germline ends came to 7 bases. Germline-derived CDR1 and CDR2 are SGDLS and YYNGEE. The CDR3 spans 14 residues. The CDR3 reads CASSVAGANSPLHF. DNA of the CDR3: TGTGCCAGCAGCGTAGCAGGGGCTAATTCACCCCTCCACTTT.

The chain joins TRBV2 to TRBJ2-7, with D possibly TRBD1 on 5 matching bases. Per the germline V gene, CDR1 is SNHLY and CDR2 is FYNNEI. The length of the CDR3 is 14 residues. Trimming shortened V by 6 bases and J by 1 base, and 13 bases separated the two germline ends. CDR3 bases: TGTGCCAGCAGGATCGGATCAGGGTCCTACGAGCAGTACTTC. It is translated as CASRIGSGSYEQYF.

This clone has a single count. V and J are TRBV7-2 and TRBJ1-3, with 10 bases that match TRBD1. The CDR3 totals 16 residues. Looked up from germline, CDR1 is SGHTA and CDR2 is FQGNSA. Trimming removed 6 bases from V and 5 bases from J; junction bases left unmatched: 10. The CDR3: CASSPLGQGVRNTIYF. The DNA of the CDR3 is TGTGCCAGCAGTCCATTAGGACAGGGGGTCCGAAACACCATATATTTT.

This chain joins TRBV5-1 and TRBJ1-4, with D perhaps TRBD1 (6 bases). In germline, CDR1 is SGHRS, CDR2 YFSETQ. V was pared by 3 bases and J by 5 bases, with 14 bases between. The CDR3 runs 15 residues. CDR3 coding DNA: TGCGCCAGCAGCTCTGAGACAGGTTTAAATGAAAAACTGTTTTTT. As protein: CASSSETGLNEKLFF. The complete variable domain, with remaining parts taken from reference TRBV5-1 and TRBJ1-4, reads KAGVTQTPRYLIKTRGQQVTLSCSPISGHRSVSWYQQTPGQGLQFLFEYFSETQRNKGNFPGRFSGRQFSNSRSEMNVSTLELGDSALYLCASSSETGLNEKLFFGSGTQLSVL.